This TCR beta chain was profiled in a study of shared clonotypes between healthy human individuals. Sequencing was performed with immunoSEQ multiplex PCR; in TCRdb, only in-frame clones are kept and a portion is missing. The sample consists of over a million clones, roughly 96% of them appearing once. Unmatched junction bases numbered 3, after V lost 0 bases and J lost 5 bases. CDR1 is ENHRY and CDR2 is SYGVKD in the germline V gene. The CDR3 has 16 amino acids. This chain joins TRBV10-3 and TRBJ2-2; 10 bases are a match to TRBD2. The sequencing input was naive CD4+ T cells sorted from blood. The subset was: CD45RA+ positively selected. The clonotype was recovered from a young man in good health. CDR3 nucleotide sequence: TGTGCCATCAGTGAGTCACTAGCGGGACGGACCGGGGAGCTGTTTTTT. Translating gives CAISESLAGRTGELFF.